This T cell receptor (beta chain) appears in the sequencing data of a study of T cell responses to AZD1222 COVID-19 vaccine (dated by TCRdb to the early 2020s). In the study overall: AZD1222 recipients whose second dose came at about 4 weeks and those whose second dose came at about 12 weeks were combined into one group, since spike-specific TCR depth and breadth did not differ between the two schedules. TCR sequencing covered 233 trial participants: 200 to 210 given two doses of AZD1222 and about 26 given two doses of MenACWY control vaccine. Enrollment into the trials was organized by age into subgroups of 18-55, 56-69 and 70-plus years, and those subgroups contained roughly 150, 30 and 60 TCR-sequenced participants, respectively.

The CDR3 regions of human TCRbeta chains were analyzed by immunosequencing. Per the authors' processing: TCRs in the repertoires were matched against a reference library of SARS-CoV-2-specific TCRs that had been generated with the MIRA antigen-specificity platform. Breadth was defined as the fraction of unique TCRs that were SARS-CoV-2-associated. Depth was defined as the fraction of total T cells that were SARS-CoV-2-associated. Using the MIRA data, each spike-specific TCR was assigned both to the spike region to which the TCR was reactive and to a CD4 or CD8 class. Log10-transformed breadth and depth values were compared by one-way ANOVA with Sidak's multiple comparisons tests. The clones in this table, taken by TCRdb from immuneACCESS, are in-frame only. Not every clone is retained; where verified, under half of the shortfall comes from an unresolved V gene, and the cause of the rest is unknown. D and trimming were read from the DNA, whereas the V and J calls and clone size are those reported in that table. The sample contains 150,000 to 200,000 clones, 85% to 95% of them found a single time. The leading ten clones occupy 1.3% to 1.5% of the sample.

The investigation overall reported the following: No day 14 peak-response samples were available, so repertoires were characterized only after the peak T cell response. Most participants were white British and females outnumbered males, and the authors suggested that clonal diversity may have been underestimated. Conclusions about previously exposed vaccinees are limited, since just a handful of AZD1222 recipients were seropositive for SARS-CoV-2 at baseline. CD4 TCRs associated with the vaccine covered the entire spike protein, and the dominant responses were in regions 160-218 and 743-854. Reportedly, almost half of the unique spike-specific TCRs recognized epitopes lying outside the regions that are mutated in the B.1.351 and B.1.1.7 variants. The 56-69-year group was small, and its depth increase did not reach significance, likely because of low power. A significant rise in spike-specific TCR breadth and depth was observed after two AZD1222 doses relative to day 0 and relative to MenACWY recipients.

In the germline V gene (reference sequence), CDR1 corresponds to LGHDT and CDR2 to YNNKEL. For this chain, trimming is 3 bases at the V end and 9 bases at the J end, and the number of junction bases without a gene match is 6. The CDR3 starts with the cysteine, ends with the phenylalanine, and has 15 residues. The only DNA kept is the CDR3, 45 bases in frame from the first base. A remark on this clone: What this receptor recognizes is not known. Base-call qualities are not available, and no considerably larger clone is one nucleotide away.

What this sample's time point label stands for: baseline before first vaccination. Vaccinee samples were obtained from the UK trials COV001 and COV002, which included a single-blind randomized controlled phase 2/3 trial of AZD1222 (ChAdOx1 nCoV-19) in healthy adults. Trial participant PBMC samples were collected at day 0 and day 28 after the second dose for TCRbeta chain sequencing. The sample in question was peripheral blood, obtained on day 0 of AZD1222 vaccination. This sequence originates from an adult in good health. The rearranged segments are TRBV3-1 (or the pseudogene TRBV3-2) and TRBJ1-6; 9 middle bases align to TRBD1. The CDR3 sequence is CASSHTDRGGSPLHF. The nucleotides read TGTGCCAGCAGCCATACGGACAGGGGCGGTTCACCCCTCCACTTT.